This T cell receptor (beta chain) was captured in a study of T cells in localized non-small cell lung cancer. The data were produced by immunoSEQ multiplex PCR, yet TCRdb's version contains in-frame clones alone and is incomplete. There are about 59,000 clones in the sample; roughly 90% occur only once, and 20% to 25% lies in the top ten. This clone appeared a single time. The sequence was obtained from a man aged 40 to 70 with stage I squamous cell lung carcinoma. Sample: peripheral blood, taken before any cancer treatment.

The CDR3 protein is CASSPDRALNTEAFF. The CDR3 coding sequence is TGCGCCAGCAGCCCCGACAGGGCCCTGAACACTGAAGCTTTCTTT. The chain combines TRBV5-1 with TRBJ1-1; 7 bases align to TRBD1. The CDR3 runs 15 residues. V trimming: 4 bases; J trimming: 0 bases; junction bases outside the gene matches: 6. The germline CDR1 and CDR2 sequences are SGHRS and YFSETQ.